A selection of T cell receptor beta chains follows, all from one sample in a study of cytomegalovirus exposure and HLA in healthy donors. Using immunoSEQ multiplex PCR, the repertoire was profiled, and TCRdb retains in-frame clones only, with some absent. The sample shows some 140,000 clones, roughly 79% of them seen only once. Material: PBMCs. Every receptor here comes from a male donor in good health and CMV-seronegative. Each CDR3 is given with its conserved first and last residue. The order of the fields is J gene, D gene, V gene, clone size, CDR3 DNA, CDR3 protein. D genes are given only for firm matches. Part of the rows lack a size; the others show once, few, many or a class for expanded clones.

J: TRBJ2-7; D: -; V: TRBV2; size: -; DNA: TGTGCCAGCAGTTCCGACATCCACGAGCAGTACTTC; CDR3: CASSSDIHEQYF
J: TRBJ1-2; D: TRBD1; V: TRBV7-9; size: -; DNA: TGTTCCAGCAGCCCTAGGGGACAGACCCACTATGGCTACACCTTC; CDR3: CSSSPRGQTHYGYTF
J: TRBJ2-7; D: TRBD1; V: TRBV10-3; size: -; DNA: TGTGCCATCAGCCGGCTCCTGGGACAGCTTACCTACGAGCAGTACTTC; CDR3: CAISRLLGQLTYEQYF
J: TRBJ2-3; D: TRBD2; V: TRBV7-6; size: -; DNA: TGTGCCAGCAGCCCAAGGACTAGCGGTGCCGATACGCAGTATTTT; CDR3: CASSPRTSGADTQYF
J: TRBJ2-7; D: -; V: TRBV19; size: once; DNA: TGTGCCAGTAGTAACCCTCGCGTTTCCAACGAGCAGTACTTC; CDR3: CASSNPRVSNEQYF
J: TRBJ1-4; D: -; V: TRBV18; size: -; DNA: TGTGCCAGCTCACCTTACGGAGATATTAATGAAAAACTGTTTTTT; CDR3: CASSPYGDINEKLFF
J: TRBJ2-5; D: -; V: TRBV2; size: -; DNA: TGTGCCAGCAGCTCTTCCCCGGGACATCAAGAGACCCAGTACTTC; CDR3: CASSSSPGHQETQYF
J: TRBJ2-3; D: TRBD2; V: TRBV6-6; size: -; DNA: TGTGCCAGCAGCCGACTAGCGGGGGAAGATACGCAGTATTTT; CDR3: CASSRLAGEDTQYF
J: TRBJ2-4; D: TRBD1; V: TRBV5-1; size: few; DNA: TGCGCCAGCAGCCCGACAGGGGGAAACATTCAGTACTTC; CDR3: CASSPTGGNIQYF
J: TRBJ1-2; D: -; V: TRBV27; size: -; DNA: TGTGCCAGCGGTCCCGGTAACAGGTCCGGGGGCTACACCTTC; CDR3: CASGPGNRSGGYTF
J: TRBJ2-7; D: -; V: TRBV29-1; size: -; DNA: TGCAGCGTTGAAGATGAAGGAACCAGGGGCTCCTACGAGCAGTACTTC; CDR3: CSVEDEGTRGSYEQYF
J: TRBJ2-1; D: TRBD2; V: TRBV12-5; size: -; DNA: TGTGCTAGTGGTATGGGACTAGTCGAAACTGGCGATGAGCAGTTCTTC; CDR3: CASGMGLVETGDEQFF
J: TRBJ2-5; D: TRBD2; V: TRBV11-1; size: -; DNA: TGTGCCAGCAGCCGCATAGCGGGGACACGAGAGACCCAGTACTTC; CDR3: CASSRIAGTRETQYF
J: TRBJ1-2; D: -; V: TRBV9; size: once; DNA: TGTGCCAGCAGCGCCCGGGTGGATGGCTACACCTTC; CDR3: CASSARVDGYTF
J: TRBJ1-2; D: TRBD1; V: TRBV11-2; size: -; DNA: TGTGCCAGCAGCGAAGGGGGACAGGGGGGTAACTATGGCTACACCTTC; CDR3: CASSEGGQGGNYGYTF
J: TRBJ1-1; D: -; V: TRBV30; size: -; DNA: TGTGCCTGGACCCGAGGGTCGGGAGGCACTGAAGCTTTCTTT; CDR3: CAWTRGSGGTEAFF
J: TRBJ2-5; D: -; V: TRBV5-4; size: -; DNA: TGTGCCAGCAGCTTGGGTCCACAAGAGACCCAGTACTTC; CDR3: CASSLGPQETQYF
J: TRBJ1-5; D: -; V: TRBV7-2; size: -; DNA: TGTGCCAGCAGCTTAGATCGGGGAGGACAGCCCCAGCATTTT; CDR3: CASSLDRGGQPQHF
J: TRBJ1-5; D: -; V: TRBV30; size: -; DNA: TGTGCCTGGAGTCCAGGTCCCGGATCAGCCCAGCATTTT; CDR3: CAWSPGPGSAQHF
J: TRBJ1-2; D: TRBD1; V: TRBV30; size: -; DNA: TGTGCCTGGCTCCGACAGGGCTCAGCTAACTATGGCTACACCTTC; CDR3: CAWLRQGSANYGYTF
J: TRBJ2-5; D: -; V: TRBV2; size: -; DNA: TGTGCCAGCAGTGAATACAGGGTGGCCGAGACCCAGTACTTC; CDR3: CASSEYRVAETQYF
J: TRBJ1-6; D: -; V: TRBV7-9; size: -; DNA: TGTGCCAGCAGCTTAGGACCAGGCTCCGGTTCACCCCTCCACTTT; CDR3: CASSLGPGSGSPLHF
J: TRBJ2-6; D: -; V: TRBV19; size: -; DNA: TGTGCCAGTTCCCCACTCGTCTCTGGGGCCAACGTCCTGACTTTC; CDR3: CASSPLVSGANVLTF
J: TRBJ1-2; D: -; V: TRBV30; size: once; DNA: TGTGCCTGGAGTGTGCATGTAGTCTCTGGCTACACCTTC; CDR3: CAWSVHVVSGYTF
J: TRBJ2-1; D: -; V: TRBV7-3; size: -; DNA: TGTGCCAGCAGCTTAACACAGGTTGACAATGAGCAGTTCTTC; CDR3: CASSLTQVDNEQFF
J: TRBJ2-3; D: -; V: TRBV11-2; size: few; DNA: TGTGCCAGCAGCTTAGTGGTGGGGGGGCGTACAGATACGCAGTATTTT; CDR3: CASSLVVGGRTDTQYF
J: TRBJ2-7; D: TRBD1; V: TRBV29-1; size: -; DNA: TGCAGCGTTGCGGGACAGGAAAGCTACGAGCAGTACTTC; CDR3: CSVAGQESYEQYF
J: TRBJ2-7; D: TRBD2; V: TRBV19; size: few; DNA: TGTGCCAGTAGTATCCGGGGGGACGAGCAGTACTTC; CDR3: CASSIRGDEQYF
J: TRBJ2-3; D: -; V: TRBV6-6; size: -; DNA: TGTGCCAGCAGTGCCGGGATCCAACTAGGATCGCAGTATTTT; CDR3: CASSAGIQLGSQYF
J: TRBJ2-3; D: TRBD2; V: TRBV7-2; size: -; DNA: TGTGCCAGCAGCTTAGGGCGGGCTAGCGGGCGCACAGATACGCAGTATTTT; CDR3: CASSLGRASGRTDTQYF
J: TRBJ2-2; D: -; V: TRBV5-1; size: few; DNA: TGCGCCAGCAGCTTGAATACAGTGAACACCGGGGAGCTGTTTTTT; CDR3: CASSLNTVNTGELFF
J: TRBJ2-5; D: -; V: TRBV2; size: -; DNA: TGTGCCAGCCAAGACCAGACACGGGATGAGACCCAGTACTTC; CDR3: CASQDQTRDETQYF
J: TRBJ1-2; D: TRBD1; V: TRBV11-2; size: -; DNA: TGTGCCAGCAATCCGGGACAGGGCTACACCTTC; CDR3: CASNPGQGYTF
J: TRBJ2-1; D: -; V: TRBV7-9; size: -; DNA: TGTGCCAGCAGCTTAGGGCAGGGTGACTCCTACAATGAGCAGTTCTTC; CDR3: CASSLGQGDSYNEQFF
J: TRBJ2-7; D: TRBD1; V: TRBV5-1; size: -; DNA: TGCGCCAGCAGCCCCGGGACAGAGTCCTACGAGCAGTACTTC; CDR3: CASSPGTESYEQYF
J: TRBJ1-1; D: -; V: TRBV5-4; size: -; DNA: TGTGCCAGCAGCAACTTGACAGGAAACACTGAAGCTTTCTTT; CDR3: CASSNLTGNTEAFF
J: TRBJ2-3; D: -; V: TRBV6-5; size: once; DNA: TGTGCCAGCAGTTACGTTGGGGGGGGGCCGTTAGATACGCAGTATTTT; CDR3: CASSYVGGGPLDTQYF
J: TRBJ2-1; D: TRBD1; V: TRBV19; size: -; DNA: TGTGCCAGTAGTATAGGACGGGACAGGGGAAACAATGAGCAGTTCTTC; CDR3: CASSIGRDRGNNEQFF
J: TRBJ1-2; D: -; V: TRBV7-9; size: -; DNA: TGTGCCAGCAGCACCAGACAGACGGTTAACTATGGCTACACCTTC; CDR3: CASSTRQTVNYGYTF
J: TRBJ2-2; D: -; V: TRBV4-3; size: -; DNA: TGCGCCAGCAGCCAAGGAGGAAAGGATGTAACCACCGGGGAGCTGTTTTTT; CDR3: CASSQGGKDVTTGELFF
J: TRBJ2-7; D: TRBD2; V: TRBV11-3; size: -; DNA: TGTGCCAGCAGCCCAGGGACTATCCCCGAGCAGTACTTC; CDR3: CASSPGTIPEQYF
J: TRBJ1-5; D: TRBD1; V: TRBV30; size: few; DNA: TGTGCCTGGAGTTCGGGACAGATCAATCAGCCCCAGCATTTT; CDR3: CAWSSGQINQPQHF
J: TRBJ2-2; D: TRBD1; V: TRBV4-3; size: few; DNA: TGCGCCAGCAGCCAACAGGGGGCCTACACCGGGGAGCTGTTTTTT; CDR3: CASSQQGAYTGELFF
J: TRBJ2-4; D: -; V: TRBV10-2; size: -; DNA: TGCGCCAGCAGCGACAAGATAGCCAAAAACATTCAGTACTTC; CDR3: CASSDKIAKNIQYF
J: TRBJ1-2; D: TRBD1; V: TRBV5-4; size: -; DNA: TGTGCCAGCAGCTTGTTGAGGGTGGGACAGACGTCGGGCTACACCTTC; CDR3: CASSLLRVGQTSGYTF